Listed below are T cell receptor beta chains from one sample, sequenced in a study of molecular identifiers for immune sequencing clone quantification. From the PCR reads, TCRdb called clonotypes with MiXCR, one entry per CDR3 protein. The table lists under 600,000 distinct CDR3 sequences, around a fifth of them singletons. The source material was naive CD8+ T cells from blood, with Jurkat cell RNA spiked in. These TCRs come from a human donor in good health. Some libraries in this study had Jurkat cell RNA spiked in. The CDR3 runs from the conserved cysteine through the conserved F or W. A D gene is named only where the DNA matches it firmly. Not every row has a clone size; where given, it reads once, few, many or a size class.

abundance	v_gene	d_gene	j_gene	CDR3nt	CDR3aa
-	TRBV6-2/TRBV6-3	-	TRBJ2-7	TGTGCCAGCGTTACGGGTCTGGGACTCTACGAGCAGTACTTC	CASVTGLGLYEQYF
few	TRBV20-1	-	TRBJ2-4	TGCAGTGCTAGAGATCTCAGGTCAGGGGAAGGATGGGACATTCAGTACTTC	CSARDLRSGEGWDIQYF
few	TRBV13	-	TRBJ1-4	TGTGCCAGCAGCAGCCAGGAGGGGGGAGCTAATGAAAAACTGTTTTTT	CASSSQEGGANEKLFF
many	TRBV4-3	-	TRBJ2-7	TGCGCCAGCAGCCGCGACCCAGTTAGGGATTACCCCTACGAGCAGTACTTC	CASSRDPVRDYPYEQYF
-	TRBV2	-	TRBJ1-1	TGTGCCAGCAGTGATCCGACACAGGGTTTGTACACTGAAGCTTTCTTT	CASSDPTQGLYTEAFF
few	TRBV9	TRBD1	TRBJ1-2	TGTGCCAGCAGCGTAGATTGGGACAGGGATGACTATGGCTACACCTTC	CASSVDWDRDDYGYTF
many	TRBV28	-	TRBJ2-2	TGTGCCAGCAAGTGGGGACCCGGGGAGCTGTTTTTT	CASKWGPGELFF
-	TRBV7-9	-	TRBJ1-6	TGTGCCAGCAGCTTAGCCCGGACCAATAATTCACCCCTCCACTTT	CASSLARTNNSPLHF
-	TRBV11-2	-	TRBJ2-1	TGTGCCAGCGGTTTTGCTTGGAACAATGAGCAGTTCTTC	CASGFAWNNEQFF
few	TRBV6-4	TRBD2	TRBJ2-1	TGTGCCAGCAGTGACCAGGTCTTGGGACTAGCGGGAGGTTCCTACAATGAGCAGTTCTTC	CASSDQVLGLAGGSYNEQFF
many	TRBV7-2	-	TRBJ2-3	TGTGCCAGCAGCTTAGGTGGCGGACCTCCCACGGATACGCAGTATTTT	CASSLGGGPPTDTQYF
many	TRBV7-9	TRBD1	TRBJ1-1	TGTGCCAGCAGGCAGGGGGCTGAAGCTTTCTTT	CASRQGAEAFF
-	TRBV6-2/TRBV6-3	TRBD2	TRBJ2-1	TGTGCCAGCAGTTACTGGCGGGAGGGCATCAATGAGCAGTTCTTC	CASSYWREGINEQFF
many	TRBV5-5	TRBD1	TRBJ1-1	TGTGCCAGCAGCTTACCCGGGACAGGGTTTGAAGCTTTCTTT	CASSLPGTGFEAFF
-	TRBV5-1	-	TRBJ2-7	TGCGCCAGCAGTTTTTCCTCGATGGACAAGTCCTACGAGCAGTACTTC	CASSFSSMDKSYEQYF
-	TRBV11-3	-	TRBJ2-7	TGTGCCAGCAGCTGTCCCGGGACGGTCTACGAGCAGTACTTC	CASSCPGTVYEQYF
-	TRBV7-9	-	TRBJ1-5	TGTGCCAGCAGCCTCAATGTGGGGCAGGGCAATCAGCCCCAGCATTTT	CASSLNVGQGNQPQHF
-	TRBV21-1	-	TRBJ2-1	TGTGCCAGCAGCCACAAAATAGCGGGGGGGCCGAATGAGCAGTTCTTC	CASSHKIAGGPNEQFF
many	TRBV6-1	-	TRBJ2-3	TGTGCCAGCAGTGAGTTAAGCCTGGGCACAGATACGCAGTATTTT	CASSELSLGTDTQYF
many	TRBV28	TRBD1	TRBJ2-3	TGTGCCAGCAGTTTATGGGGGGACAGCCGCACAGATACGCAGTATTTT	CASSLWGDSRTDTQYF
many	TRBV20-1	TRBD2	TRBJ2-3	TGCAGTGCTACGGGACTAGCGTTCGACACAGATACGCAGTATTTT	CSATGLAFDTDTQYF
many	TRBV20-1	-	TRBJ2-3	TGCAGTGCTAGGCAGGAGACAGATACGCAGTATTTT	CSARQETDTQYF
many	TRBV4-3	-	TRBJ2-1	TGCGCCAGCAGCCAAGATGGGGGTGAGCAGTTCTTC	CASSQDGGEQFF
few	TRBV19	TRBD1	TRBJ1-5	TGTGCCAGTAGTGCCGCCGGGACAGGGACTCAGCCCCAGCATTTT	CASSAAGTGTQPQHF
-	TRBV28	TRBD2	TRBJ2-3	TGTGCCAGCACCCTTCAGCGGGAGTACACAGATACGCAGTATTTT	CASTLQREYTDTQYF
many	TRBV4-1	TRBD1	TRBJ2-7	TGCGCCAGCAGCCCAGGGGACAGGGGGTACGAGCAGTACTTC	CASSPGDRGYEQYF
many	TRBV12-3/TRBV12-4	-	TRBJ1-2	TGTGCCAGCAGTCCCGTGACTACAGGGATCTATGGCTACACCTTC	CASSPVTTGIYGYTF
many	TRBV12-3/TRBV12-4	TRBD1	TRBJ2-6	TGTGCCAGCACCGAACAGGGGAAGGGCTTCTGGGGGGCCAACGTCCTGACTTTC	CASTEQGKGFWGANVLTF
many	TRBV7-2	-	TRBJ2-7	TGTGCCAGCAGCCCCTCCTGGAGTGGCTACGAGCAGTACTTC	CASSPSWSGYEQYF
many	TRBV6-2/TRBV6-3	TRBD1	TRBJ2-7	TGTGCCAGCGGGACAGTATCCTACGAGCAGTACTTC	CASGTVSYEQYF
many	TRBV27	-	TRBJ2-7	TGTGCCAGCAGTTGGCAGGCCTCCTACGAGCAGTACTTC	CASSWQASYEQYF
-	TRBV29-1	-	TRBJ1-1	TGCAGCACACAGGATTTGCCCCCTCAACAAGCTTTCTTT	CSTQDLPPQQAFF
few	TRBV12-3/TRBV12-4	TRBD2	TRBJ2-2	TGTGCCAGCAGTTTATGGCTAGCGGGGGGGCCCAACACCGGGGAGCTGTTTTTT	CASSLWLAGGPNTGELFF
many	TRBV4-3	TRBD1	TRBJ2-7	TGCGCCAGCAGCCAAAGACAGGGCGATGAGCAGTACTTC	CASSQRQGDEQYF
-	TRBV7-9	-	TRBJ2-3	TGTGCCAGCAGCTTAGCGTACGAAAGCACAGATACGCAGTATTTT	CASSLAYESTDTQYF
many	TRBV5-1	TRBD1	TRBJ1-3	TGCGCCAGCAGCCCGGACAGGGGTTCCGGAAACACCATATATTTT	CASSPDRGSGNTIYF
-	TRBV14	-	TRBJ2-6	TGTGCCAGCAGCCAAGAGGGATTGAGGGGAATTAGTCTTAATGGGGCCAACGTCCTGACTTTC	CASSQEGLRGISLNGANVLTF